These 21 T cell receptor beta chains share one sample of origin, sequenced in a study of type 1 and type 2 diabetes patients. PCR was run on genomic DNA. Multiplex PCR with 30 forward and 13 reverse primers amplified the TCR beta CDR3. Via MiXCR, TCRdb re-called the multiplex PCR reads, giving one row per CDR3 protein. This table has more than 250,000 distinct CDR3 sequences, 45% to 60% appearing once. The sample consisted of peripheral blood mononuclear cells (PBMCs). These receptors were taken from a man between 18 and 29 years old with type 2 diabetes.

The chain recombines TRBV6-6 with TRBJ1-4; D gene unclear. Trimming removed 1 base from V and 4 bases from J, with 22 bases in between. CDR1 and CDR2 (germline): MNHNY, SVGAGI (reference sequence). The CDR3 has 19 residues. CDR3 amino acids: CASSYFRPGSRAVNEKLFF. The CDR3 DNA reads as TGTGCCAGCAGTTACTTTAGGCCCGGGAGTAGGGCGGTTAATGAAAAACTGTTTTTT.

This clonotype was detected only a few times. A much larger clone is a single base away; this may be a read error. The rearrangement links TRBV2 to TRBJ2-5; 12 bases match TRBD2. In germline, CDR1 is SNHLY, CDR2 FYNNEI. The CDR3 has 15 amino acids. CDR3 protein: CATPSTSGGQEAQYF. CDR3 nucleotide sequence: TGTGCCACCCCTTCGACTAGCGGGGGACAAGAGGCCCAGTACTTC.

This clonotype has more than one count but fewer than ten. The V call is TRBV5-1, the J call TRBJ1-1; D call uncertain. The CDR3 extends over 15 amino acids. Deletions cut 5 bases from V and 2 bases from J, with 16 bases between. In germline, CDR1 is SGHRS, CDR2 YFSETQ. The CDR3 spells CASRVASEPNTEAFF. CDR3 DNA: TGCGCCAGCAGGGTAGCATCGGAACCAAACACTGAAGCTTTCTTT.

The CDR3 bases are TGCAGTGCAAGGGAACCTAGCGGGGGGGCCAGGAGCCAAGAGACCCAGTACTTC. It codes for CSAREPSGGARSQETQYF. The chain employs TRBV20-1 and TRBJ2-5; 12 bases align to TRBD2. Germline V gene lookup returns CDR1 DFQATT and CDR2 SNEGSKA (reference sequence). The CDR3 loop spans 18 amino acids. With 6 bases clipped from V and 1 base from J, the junction kept 15 bases outside the gene matches.

The J gene is TRBJ1-1, the V gene TRBV7-9; TRBD1 might be the D (6 bases). Looked up from germline, CDR1 is SEHNR and CDR2 is FQNEAQ (reference sequence). With 0 bases removed from V and 2 bases from J, the gap between germline ends came to 10 bases. CDR3 length equals 15 residues. DNA for the CDR3: TGTGCCAGCAGCTTAGCTTCAGGGGTTAACACTGAAGCTTTCTTT. Translating gives CASSLASGVNTEAFF.

The rearrangement joins TRBV20-1 to TRBJ2-7; no clear D. The germline V and J ends were trimmed by 0 bases and 3 bases, with 12 bases remaining between them. The CDR3 is made up of 14 amino acids. Germline assignment: CDR1 DFQATT and CDR2 SNEGSKA (reference sequence). This CDR3 reads CSARDVGSLYEQYF. CDR3 sequence (DNA): TGCAGTGCTAGAGACGTGGGCTCCCTCTACGAGCAGTACTTC.

The chain links TRBV10-3 to TRBJ1-6; 7 bases are a match to TRBD1. The CDR3 has 14 residues. Germline assignment: CDR1 ENHRY and CDR2 SYGVKD. V lost 7 bases to trimming and J lost 7 bases; unmatched junction nucleotides: 7. CDR3 DNA: TGTGCCATCACTCCCGAGGGGGCGAATTCACCCCTCCACTTT. Translation: CAITPEGANSPLHF.

The V call is TRBV29-1, the J call TRBJ2-1, with 11 positions matching TRBD2. The CDR3 consists of 13 residues. The junction had 0 bases not matched to a gene; V was cut back by 4 bases and J by 4 bases. The germline V gene encodes CDR1 SQVTM and CDR2 ANQGSEA. The CDR3 DNA follows: TGCAGCGTTGCTAGCGGGGGGTACAATGAGCAGTTCTTC. Protein sequence: CSVASGGYNEQFF.

This clonotype has at least ten counts. V gene TRBV7-8 combines with J gene TRBJ1-2, with D possibly TRBD1 on 5 matching bases. The V end was cut by 4 bases, the J end by 2 bases, with 17 bases between. CDR1 is SGHVS and CDR2 is FQNEAQ in the germline V gene. This CDR3 is 16 amino acids long. CDR3 amino acids: CASSSFSMGGNYGYTF. The DNA for the CDR3 is TGTGCCAGCAGCTCCTTCTCCATGGGGGGGAACTATGGCTACACCTTC.

This clonotype has a count of ten or more. This sequence joins TRBV15 and TRBJ2-5, with 7 bases lining up with TRBD1. The trim removed 1 base at V and 7 bases at J, leaving 12 bases unmatched. Germline loops: CDR1 LNHNV, CDR2 YYDKDF (reference sequence). The CDR3 sequence is 16 residues long. The CDR3 DNA reads as TGTGCCACCAGCAGAGTCTCAGGCACAGGGGAAGGGACCCAGTACTTC. This translates into CATSRVSGTGEGTQYF.

This clonotype was counted only a few times. This sequence joins TRBV20-1 and TRBJ2-3; 11 positions match TRBD2. The CDR3 consists of 15 residues. Germline lookup yields CDR1 DFQATT and CDR2 SNEGSKA (reference sequence). The ends lost 3 bases at V and 3 bases at J; junction bases unmatched: 5. The CDR3 reads CSARTSGMVTDTQYF. The CDR3 DNA sequence: TGCAGTGCTAGGACTAGCGGGATGGTGACAGATACGCAGTATTTT.

The J gene is TRBJ2-7, the V gene TRBV20-1, with 16 bases lining up with TRBD2. The CDR3 runs to 16 residues. J lost 6 bases, V lost 6 bases, and 11 bases had no gene match. From germline, CDR1 is DFQATT and CDR2 SNEGSKA (reference sequence). CDR3 loop: CSASWGTSGRAGEQYF. The CDR3 DNA is TGCAGTGCCTCTTGGGGGACTAGCGGGAGGGCAGGCGAGCAGTACTTC.

J is TRBJ1-1 and V is TRBV7-2; TRBD1 matches 8 bases. Germline V gives CDR1 SGHTA, CDR2 FQGNSA. The V gene end was trimmed by 3 bases and the J gene end by 9 bases; junction bases not matched to a gene: 3. The CDR3 is made up of 12 amino acids. CDR3 loop: CASSFGQGKAFF. CDR3 coding DNA: TGTGCCAGCAGCTTCGGACAGGGTAAAGCTTTCTTT. Filled out from reference TRBV7-2 and TRBJ1-1, the complete variable domain reads GAGVSQSPSNKVTEKGKDVELRCDPISGHTALYWYRQSLGQGLEFLIYFQGNSAPDKSGLPSDRFSAERTGGSVSTLTIQRTQQEDSAVYLCASSFGQGKAFFGQGTRLTVV.

The chain combines TRBV10-1 with TRBJ2-1; 12 positions agree with TRBD2. The CDR3 totals 15 residues. V was pared by 3 bases and J by 6 bases, with 3 bases of the junction left unmatched. Germline V lookup: CDR1 WNHNN, CDR2 SYGVQD (reference sequence). The CDR3, as DNA: TGCGCCAGCAGTGAAAGACTAGCGGGAGCCAATGAGCAGTTCTTC. This encodes CASSERLAGANEQFF.

V is TRBV4-2 and J is TRBJ2-7, with 7 bases identical to TRBD1. Germline CDR1 reads LGHNA; CDR2 reads YNFKEQ. The CDR3 covers 15 residues. Trimming took 4 bases from V and 7 from J; bases not matched to a gene: 13. The CDR3 protein is CASSPQQGRRWEQYF. As DNA, the CDR3 is TGTGCCAGCAGCCCTCAACAGGGGCGACGGTGGGAGCAGTACTTC.

This clonotype appeared a few times. This chain's CDR3 is CASSSDRGHGYTF. The DNA of the CDR3 is TGTGCCAGCAGCTCTGACAGGGGCCATGGCTACACCTTC. The rearrangement joins TRBV7-3 to TRBJ1-2; 8 nucleotides line up with TRBD1. The CDR3 is 13 residues long. Per germline, CDR1 SGHTA and CDR2 FQGTGA. Trimming at V came to 4 bases and at J to 6 bases, leaving 4 bases not matched to a gene.

This clonotype was found many times. The chain's CDR3 is CASGADTYEQYF. The CDR3 DNA is TGTGCCAGCGGCGCAGACACCTACGAGCAGTACTTC. This chain uses TRBV6-6 with TRBJ2-7; no clear D. V was pared by 8 bases and J by 2 bases, with 10 bases between. CDR1 MNHNY and CDR2 SVGAGI come from the germline V gene (reference sequence). This CDR3 is 12 amino acids long.

The chain couples TRBV12-3 or TRBV12-4 to TRBJ2-7, with D unclear. Trimming shortened V by 3 bases and J by 2 bases, and 8 bases separated the two germline ends. The CDR3 is 13 residues long. This chain's CDR3 is CASSFVGPYEQYF. CDR3 DNA sequence: TGTGCCAGCAGTTTCGTTGGGCCCTACGAGCAGTACTTC.

As regards this clonotype: Relative to the germline gene, one junction end is altered; a read error may explain this. The rearrangement uses TRBV30 and TRBJ1-2; D is undetermined. The CDR3 sequence is 14 residues long. CDR1 is GTSNPN and CDR2 is SVGIG in the germline V gene (reference sequence). CDR3 sequence (DNA): TGTGCCCGGAGTGTCCCACTAGTTAGTTATGGCTACACCTTC. The encoded protein is CARSVPLVSYGYTF.

V and J are TRBV6-1 and TRBJ2-7; tentatively, D is TRBD1 (5 bases). The CDR3 is 13 residues long. Germline CDR1 MNHNS, CDR2 SASEGT. Trimming shortened V by 10 bases and J by 2 bases, and 15 bases separated the two germline ends. The CDR3, as DNA: TGTGCCACCAGACGACAGTCCACCTACGAGCAGTACTTC. This translates into CATRRQSTYEQYF.

Only a few counts were recorded for this clonotype. The chain joins TRBV20-1 to TRBJ1-5; D not certain. The V gene's germline CDR1 is DFQATT and CDR2 SNEGSKA (reference sequence). V lost 1 base, J lost 0 bases, and 10 bases lay in between. This CDR3 is built from 15 residues. The CDR3 bases are TGCAGTGCTAGAGTTGGCACCCATAGCAATCAGCCCCAGCATTTT. Amino acid sequence: CSARVGTHSNQPQHF.